This passage covers 5 T cell receptor beta chains from one sample sequenced in a study of T cells expressing NK-cell markers. No DNA is given; TCRdb re-called the 5' RACE reads and lists each CDR3 protein once. The sample features about 260,000 distinct CDR3 sequences, with about 4% in its top ten. The sequenced material came from blood T cells: a sorted CD56 or NKG2C T cell subset, CD4+ or CD8+ T cells, or bulk PBMC T cells (not recorded which). These receptors came from a woman aged 18-69 years in good health.

The V call is TRBV29-1, the J call TRBJ2-7; TCRdb gives TRBD1 as the D gene, but with no DNA this cannot be confirmed. The V gene's germline CDR1 is SQVTM and CDR2 ANQGSEA. This CDR3 region has 12 residues. CDR3 loop: CSVEQGSYEQYF.

The V and J genes are TRBV20-1 and TRBJ2-2; the D call from TCRdb, TRBD2, cannot be confirmed without DNA. Germline values: CDR1 DFQATT, CDR2 SNEGSKA (reference sequence). The CDR3 totals 14 residues. This CDR3 is CSARLRGNTGELFF.

The chain combines TRBV12-3 or TRBV12-4 with TRBJ2-1; the D call from TCRdb, TRBD1, cannot be confirmed without DNA. The CDR3 is 14 residues long. The CDR3 region is CASRGQGRYNEQFF.

This sequence joins TRBV5-4 and TRBJ2-2. The germline V gene has CDR1 SGHNT and CDR2 YYREEE (reference sequence). This CDR3 contains 13 residues. The CDR3 here is CASSLTTSGELFF. Full variable domain (outside the CDR3, taken from reference TRBV5-4 and TRBJ2-2): ETGVTQSPTHLIKTRGQQVTLRCSSQSGHNTVSWYQQALGQGPQFIFQYYREEENGRGNFPPRFSGLQFPNYSSELNVNALELDDSALYLCASSLTTSGELFFGEGSRLTVL.

The gene calls are TRBV7-8 and TRBJ2-2; TCRdb indicates TRBD2, and absent DNA this call remains unverified. The CDR3 has 17 amino acids. Germline CDR1 SGHVS, CDR2 FQNEAQ. This chain's CDR3 is CASSKSPSSGKTGELFF.